This T cell receptor beta chain is drawn from a study of response to subunit inactivated influenza vaccine. TCRdb re-called the RT-PCR reads with MiXCR, one entry per CDR3 protein. The sample has approximately 700,000 distinct CDR3 sequences; around 16% are singletons. Findings and caveats of the study: Only a handful of new T cells, the authors suggested, are recruited with each seasonal influenza vaccination.

This clonotype was observed a few times. What it binds is unknown. This clonotype originated in a man aged 50-60 years who received an inactivated influenza vaccine. Here the sequenced sample was PBMCs from blood, taken 12 days after vaccination.

CDR3 amino acids: CASSPVAGNEQFF. In DNA form, the CDR3 reads TGTGCCAGCAGTCCCGTCGCGGGCAATGAGCAGTTCTTC. The chain has TRBV14 and TRBJ2-1; possibly TRBD2 for D (5 bases). CDR1 and CDR2 from the germline V gene are SGHDN and FVKESK. The V end was cut by 6 bases, the J end by 6 bases, with 12 bases between. The CDR3 covers 13 residues.